This T cell receptor beta chain was captured by sequencing in a study of T-cell memory formation after mild COVID-19. The overall study: Clustering of TCRs was largely donor specific.

General observations from the study: Contracting clones localized mainly to CM and EM when CD4+ and mainly to EMRA when CD8+. Day 37-peaking second-wave clones had unconfirmed SARS-CoV-2 specificity.

There are 15 residues in the CDR3. V was pared by 6 bases and J by 4 bases, with 6 bases of the junction left unmatched. The germline CDR1 and CDR2 sequences are ENHRY and SYGVKD. TCRalpha and TCRbeta libraries used 5'RACE with constant-segment primers and UMIs. Using its own MiXCR run on the 5' RACE reads, TCRdb lists one record per CDR3 protein. The table has 550,000 to 700,000 distinct CDR3 sequences, 15% to 20% seen once. Comment on this clonotype: The antigen is not known.

The sequenced material came from PBMCs or a T cell subset sorted from them (not recorded which). V gene TRBV10-3 combines with J gene TRBJ1-1; the match to TRBD1 covers 12 bases. The receptor's source is an adult woman who had mild COVID-19 (a few samples of this study predate the infection). Cell type and time point are not known. The CDR3 loop is CAIRWDRGLSTEAFF. CDR3 DNA: TGTGCCATCAGGTGGGACAGGGGGCTTAGCACTGAAGCTTTCTTT.